One sample yielded the 7 T cell receptor beta chains listed below, sequenced in a study of blood T cell repertoires in COVID-19 (dated by TCRdb to the early 2020s). Library preparation was by the immunoSEQ multiplex PCR assay. As stored in TCRdb, this immuneACCESS dataset retains in-frame rearrangements with V and J assigned. A fraction of the clones does not appear; measured against another copy, unresolved V genes explain less than half of the discrepancy, and the remainder lacks a known reason. The sample has 200,000 to 250,000 clones on record, roughly 79% of them singletons. 1.5% to 2% of the sample is held by the ten biggest clonotypes. The sequenced sample was peripheral blood. These receptors were taken from a woman older than 75 with acute or convalescent COVID-19.

V and J are TRBV6-4 and TRBJ2-3; 9 positions match TRBD2. This CDR3 is built from 18 residues. CDR1 and CDR2 from the germline V gene are MRHNA and SNTAGT. After removal of 0 bases from V and 6 bases from J, the junction contained 13 bases not matched to a gene. CDR3 sequence reads: CASSDSPVRAGGLDTQYF. The DNA of the CDR3 is TGTGCCAGCAGTGACTCCCCGGTGCGAGCGGGAGGCTTGGATACGCAGTATTTT.

The chain carries TRBV2 and TRBJ1-5; tentative D call: TRBD1 (5 bases). CDR1 and CDR2 from the germline V gene are SNHLY and FYNNEI. V was trimmed by 6 bases and J by 0 bases, leaving 12 bases between them. There are 15 residues in the CDR3. The CDR3: CASRAGQNSNQPQHF. CDR3 nucleotide sequence: TGTGCCAGCAGGGCGGGGCAGAATAGCAATCAGCCCCAGCATTTT.

The chain employs TRBV2 and TRBJ1-6; D is perhaps TRBD1 (5 bases). This CDR3 is built from 16 residues. Looked up from germline, CDR1 is SNHLY and CDR2 is FYNNEI. Between the trimmed V and J ends, which lost 7 bases and 4 bases, there was a span of 17 bases. CDR3 residues: CASTMTAPPYNSPLHF. The CDR3 DNA sequence: TGTGCCAGCACCATGACAGCTCCGCCTTATAATTCACCCCTCCACTTT.

The J gene is TRBJ2-1, the V gene TRBV19, with 8 bases identical to TRBD1. After removal of 4 bases from V and 2 bases from J, the junction contained 4 bases not matched to a gene. CDR1 is LNHDA, CDR2 SQIVND, per germline (reference sequence). CDR3 length equals 15 residues. For the CDR3, the DNA is TGTGCCAGTAGTAGAGACAGGGGCACCTACAATGAGCAGTTCTTC. Encoded protein: CASSRDRGTYNEQFF.

The V call is TRBV28, the J call TRBJ1-6; tentatively, D is TRBD1 (6 bases). Germline CDR1 is MDHEN and CDR2 is SYDVKM. Trimming took 6 bases from V and 6 from J, leaving 18 bases between them. This CDR3 contains 16 residues. The DNA for the CDR3 is TGTGCCAGCAGAAGAACCCGACAGGCCGCTAATTCACCCCTCCACTTT. Translation: CASRRTRQAANSPLHF. Drawing the rest from reference TRBV28 and TRBJ1-6, the complete variable domain is DVKVTQSSRYLVKRTGEKVFLECVQDMDHENMFWYRQDPGLGLRLIYFSYDVKMKEKGDIPEGYSVSREKKERFSLILESASTNQTSMYLCASRRTRQAANSPLHFGNGTRLTVT.

The chain couples TRBV19 to TRBJ1-5; 7 bases map to TRBD1. Trimming at V came to 6 bases and at J to 6 bases, leaving 5 bases not matched to a gene. The CDR3 covers 13 residues. Per the germline V gene, CDR1 is LNHDA and CDR2 is SQIVND (reference sequence). CDR3: CASRNTGVQPQHF. Written as DNA, the CDR3 is TGTGCCAGTAGAAATACAGGGGTTCAGCCCCAGCATTTT.

The chain combines TRBV7-3 with TRBJ2-7; D is possibly TRBD1 (6 bases). The length of the CDR3 is 16 residues. The germline V and J ends were trimmed by 2 bases and 3 bases, with 17 bases remaining between them. Germline-derived CDR1 and CDR2 are SGHTA and FQGTGA. This chain's CDR3 is CASSLLGAGPGYEQYF. CDR3 nucleotide sequence: TGTGCCAGCAGCTTATTGGGGGCCGGACCTGGCTACGAGCAGTACTTC.